A single sample gave rise to the 16 T cell receptor beta chains below, sequenced in a study of OX40 agonist ivuxolimab in advanced cancers. Profiled with immunoSEQ multiplex PCR; TCRdb holds only in-frame clones, not every one. The table lists tens of thousands of clones, roughly 80% of them singletons. Sequencing used CD4+ or CD8+ T cells sorted from blood, obtained in a trial of the OX40 agonist ivuxolimab. These receptor sequences come from an adult with an advanced solid tumor such as melanoma, head and neck, liver or kidney cancer.

The chain couples TRBV6-9 to TRBJ1-3; no clear D gene. Germline V gene data show CDR1 as MNHGY and CDR2 as SVAAGI. CDR3 length: 14 residues. Trimming shortened V by 4 bases and J by 4 bases, and 11 bases separated the two germline ends. CDR3 DNA sequence: TGTGCCAGCAGTTTGGCAGGATTGGGAAACACCATATATTTT. Amino acids: CASSLAGLGNTIYF.

The CDR3 protein is CASSPGGTYEQYF. The CDR3 DNA reads TGTGCCAGCAGCCCTGGGGGGACCTACGAGCAGTACTTC. This chain links TRBV6-5 with TRBJ2-7; D is possibly TRBD2 (6 bases). Germline V gene sequence: CDR1 MNHEY, CDR2 SVGAGI. This CDR3 comprises 13 residues. V lost 6 bases and J lost 2, with 11 bases in between.

The rearrangement links TRBV10-3 to TRBJ1-4; unclear D gene. The CDR3 totals 15 residues. Trimming pared 2 bases from V and 5 bases from J, leaving 12 bases between. Germline-derived CDR1 and CDR2 are ENHRY and SYGVKD. CDR3 amino acids: CAISETGTLNEKLFF. CDR3 bases: TGTGCCATCAGTGAGACCGGCACCTTGAATGAAAAACTGTTTTTT.

This sequence joins TRBV11-3 and TRBJ1-6; D is perhaps TRBD1 (5 bases). This CDR3 comprises 16 residues. Trimming cost V 2 bases and J 0 bases, with 8 bases left between them. The germline V gene encodes CDR1 SGHNT and CDR2 YENEEA. This chain's CDR3 is CASSLSQGSYNSPLHF. CDR3 nucleotide sequence: TGTGCCAGCAGCTTATCGCAGGGCTCCTATAATTCACCCCTCCACTTT.

The gene calls are TRBV27 and TRBJ1-5; 7 nucleotides line up with TRBD1. CDR1 MNHEY and CDR2 SMNVEV come from the germline V gene (reference sequence). Germline trimming cut 4 bases from V and 6 bases from J; bases unmatched to any gene: 3. CDR3 length equals 13 residues. CDR3 in DNA: TGTGCCAGCAGTTCGACAGGGCGTCAGCCCCAGCATTTT. It encodes CASSSTGRQPQHF.

V is TRBV5-6 and J is TRBJ1-4; no firm D call. The CDR3 runs 17 residues. V was trimmed by 1 base and J by 8 bases, leaving 21 bases between them. Germline lookup yields CDR1 SGHDT and CDR2 YYEEEE. This CDR3 is CASSLRFYGPGWEKLFF. DNA for the CDR3: TGTGCCAGCAGCTTGAGGTTCTACGGTCCCGGATGGGAAAAACTGTTTTTT. Full variable domain (missing parts from reference TRBV5-6 and TRBJ1-4): DAGVTQSPTHLIKTRGQQVTLRCSPKSGHDTVSWYQQALGQGPQFIFQYYEEEERQRGNFPDRFSGHQFPNYSSELNVNALLLGDSALYLCASSLRFYGPGWEKLFFGSGTQLSVL.

The chain has TRBV7-2 and TRBJ1-1; TRBD1 matches 7 bases. This CDR3 is built from 14 residues. Germline CDR1 SGHTA, CDR2 FQGNSA. V shed 3 bases, J shed 7 bases, and the junction held 8 bases outside the gene matches. CDR3 amino acids: CASSLDRNGNEAFF. The CDR3 DNA reads TGTGCCAGCAGCTTGGACAGGAACGGGAATGAAGCTTTCTTT.

The chain carries TRBV5-6 and TRBJ2-7; D call uncertain. The CDR3 totals 11 residues. Germline CDR1 SGHDT, CDR2 YYEEEE. With 4 bases removed from V and 2 bases from J, the gap between germline ends came to 4 bases. The DNA for the CDR3 is TGTGCCAGCAGCAGAACCTACGAGCAGTACTTC. Protein sequence: CASSRTYEQYF.

This clone was seen once. V and J are TRBV29-1 and TRBJ2-7; TRBD1 aligns across 7 bases. CDR1 is SQVTM, CDR2 ANQGSEA, per germline. Trimming took 5 bases from V and 7 from J; bases not matched to a gene: 8. The CDR3 length is 12 residues. DNA of the CDR3: TGCAGCGTTCCTGGGACAGCTCCGGAGCAGTACTTC. Amino acid sequence: CSVPGTAPEQYF.

The genes are TRBV6-5 and TRBJ2-7; D gene ambiguous. V dropped 8 bases and J dropped 6 bases, with 20 bases sitting between them. Germline V gene data show CDR1 as MNHEY and CDR2 as SVGAGI. The CDR3 spans 14 residues. The CDR3 protein is CASASGSYTGEQYF. In DNA form, the CDR3 reads TGTGCCAGCGCATCCGGAAGTTACACGGGCGAGCAGTACTTC.

The chain carries TRBV18 and TRBJ2-1; D uncertain. V was pared by 2 bases and J by 0 bases, with 5 bases between. This CDR3 region has 14 residues. CDR1 KGHSH and CDR2 LQKENI come from the germline V gene. CDR3: CASSPESSYNEQFF. Here the CDR3 DNA reads TGTGCCAGCTCACCAGAGAGCTCCTACAATGAGCAGTTCTTC.

V usage is TRBV6-4 and J usage is TRBJ1-5; 7 nucleotides agree with TRBD1. The V gene's germline CDR1 is MRHNA and CDR2 SNTAGT. V was clipped by 6 bases and J by 4 bases; unmatched bases: 6. This CDR3 has 14 residues. CDR3 bases: TGTGCCAGCAGACAGACAGGGAGGAATCAGCCCCAGCATTTT. Translating it yields CASRQTGRNQPQHF.

V and J are TRBV5-1 and TRBJ2-1; 8 bases align to TRBD1. V trimming: 0 bases; J trimming: 12 bases; junction bases outside the gene matches: 17. CDR1 is SGHRS, CDR2 YFSETQ, per germline. The CDR3 covers 17 residues. The CDR3 loop reads CASSLGTPGAGGNRQFF. The CDR3 DNA is TGCGCCAGCAGCTTGGGGACCCCGGGGGCAGGGGGCAACAGGCAGTTCTTC.

This clone was seen a single time. The chain is built from TRBV6-6 and TRBJ1-1, with TRBD1 matching 7 bases. With V trimmed by 6 bases and J by 6 bases, 4 bases remained unmatched. CDR3 length: 12 residues. Germline assignment: CDR1 MNHNY and CDR2 SVGAGI (reference sequence). This CDR3 reads CASRGTAAEAFF. As DNA, the CDR3 is TGTGCCAGCAGAGGGACAGCCGCTGAAGCTTTCTTT.

V is TRBV4-1 and J is TRBJ1-2; 8 bases agree with TRBD1. The CDR3 contains 15 residues. Trimming took 0 bases from V and 4 from J; bases not matched to a gene: 4. Per the germline V gene, CDR1 is MGHRA and CDR2 is YSYEKL. The chain's CDR3 is CASSQDEQGAYGYTF. CDR3 bases: TGCGCCAGCAGCCAAGATGAGCAGGGGGCCTATGGCTACACCTTC.

This chain joins TRBV7-9 and TRBJ1-1; D remains unclear. Germline loops: CDR1 SEHNR, CDR2 FQNEAQ (reference sequence). CDR3 size: 14 residues. Trimming stripped 1 base from V and 2 bases from J, with 8 bases between. DNA for the CDR3: TGTGCCAGCAGCTTAGGGCAGCTAAACACTGAAGCTTTCTTT. Its protein is CASSLGQLNTEAFF.